This T cell receptor (beta chain) derives from a study of blood T cell repertoires in COVID-19. Turning to the study itself: Whether acute or convalescent, the COVID-19 samples came from the United States, Italy and Spain. In each case, the material was cDNA or gDNA derived from T cells, B-cell-depleted T cells, or PBMCs.

The CDR3 is made up of 12 amino acids. V dropped 4 bases and J dropped 12; count of bases not matched to a gene: 6. CDR1 MNHEY and CDR2 SVGEGT come from the germline V gene. Patients at the Seattle site were enrolled during active infection and followed longitudinally. The authors' processing: How many nucleated cells were present was estimated from reference gene primer amplification. Data came from immunoSEQ multiplex PCR; TCRdb stores just in-frame clones and leaves some out. V and J calls and clone size follow that table, whereas D and trimming were derived from the DNA. This table has roughly 100,000 clones, 60% to 85% appearing once.

This TCR derives from a man at least 80 years old with COVID-19, enrolled during active disease. This sequence joins TRBV6-2 or TRBV6-3 and TRBJ1-5; 7 bases map to TRBD1. The sequenced sample was peripheral blood. CDR3 in DNA: TGTGCCAGCAGTTCTGGGACAGCTCACCAGCATTTT. Its protein is CASSSGTAHQHF.